This record covers a single T cell receptor beta chain. The entry originates in a study of Ad26.COV2.S vaccination and SARS-CoV-2 variants. This table comes from immunoSEQ multiplex PCR, and its TCRdb copy is limited to in-frame clones, with some not included. The data hold about 370,000 clones, with approximately 91% observed a single time. Unmatched junction bases numbered 11, after V lost 2 bases and J lost 10 bases. CDR3 length equals 17 residues. Germline-derived CDR1 and CDR2 are MNHEY and SMNVEV (reference sequence). The treatment: some 20 received Ad26.COV2.S at low or high dose, single or two shots; about 5 received placebo; per-sample allocation not given. After the first vaccine or placebo injection, samples were drawn on day 63.

The TCR originated in a person aged 18-60 years who received the Ad26.COV2.S COVID-19 vaccine or a placebo. This specimen was peripheral blood, taken in a trial of Ad26.COV2.S vaccine versus placebo. The V and J genes are TRBV27 and TRBJ1-6, with TRBD1 matching 10 bases. The CDR3 loop reads CASSLAPDRDRGSPLHF. The CDR3, as DNA: TGTGCCAGCAGTTTAGCTCCCGACCGGGACAGGGGATCACCCCTCCACTTT.